These 9 T cell receptor beta chains share one sample of origin, sequenced in a study of chemoradiotherapy in HPV16-positive cancers. Clones were sequenced by immunoSEQ multiplex PCR, and TCRdb holds only the in-frame ones, with some missing. The repertoire consists of tens of thousands of clones, with about 90% occurring once and the leading ten covering approximately 22%. The material sequenced was blood, taken from a patient who underwent chemoradiotherapy. The source of these receptors is a human donor with HPV-associated anogenital cancer.

The chain uses TRBV9 and TRBJ2-3; D is possibly TRBD2 (7 bases). CDR1 SGDLS and CDR2 YYNGEE come from the germline V gene. CDR3 length: 14 amino acids. Trimming removed 0 bases from V and 6 bases from J, with 11 bases in between. The CDR3 spells CASSVGGGPDTQYF. The CDR3 DNA is TGTGCCAGCAGCGTAGGGGGGGGGCCCGATACGCAGTATTTT.

This chain links TRBV6-5 with TRBJ2-7; D not certain. Per germline, CDR1 MNHEY and CDR2 SVGAGI. The CDR3 length is 11 residues. The V end was cut by 4 bases, the J end by 5 bases, with 6 bases between. The CDR3 DNA is TGTGCCAGCAGTTTCCCGGACGAGCAGTACTTC. Protein sequence: CASSFPDEQYF.

The chain couples TRBV25-1 to TRBJ1-3; 7 bases match TRBD1. The trim removed 3 bases at V and 0 bases at J, leaving 8 bases unmatched. From germline, CDR1 is MGHDK and CDR2 SYGVNS. The CDR3 spans 17 residues. CDR3 sequence reads: CASSETTGLSSGNTIYF. The CDR3 bases are TGTGCCAGCAGTGAGACGACAGGGTTGAGCTCTGGAAACACCATATATTTT.

The chain combines TRBV18 with TRBJ2-5; 8 positions agree with TRBD1. Trimming took 4 bases from V and 1 from J; bases not matched to a gene: 5. The CDR3 has 15 residues. Germline lookup yields CDR1 KGHSH and CDR2 LQKENI. This chain's CDR3 is CASSRRQGSQETQYF. As DNA, the CDR3 is TGTGCCAGCTCACGGAGACAGGGGAGCCAAGAGACCCAGTACTTC.

The chain employs TRBV5-5 and TRBJ2-7, with 13 bases lining up with TRBD2. Germline assignment: CDR1 SGHKS and CDR2 YYEKEE (reference sequence). The CDR3 is 16 amino acids. V lost 3 bases, J lost 6 bases, and 9 bases stayed unmatched. CDR3 bases: TGTGCCAGCAGCTCGACCTGGACTAGCGGGAGTGTCGAGCAGTACTTC. Protein: CASSSTWTSGSVEQYF.

The V gene is TRBV4-1, the J gene TRBJ1-2, with TRBD1 matching 8 bases. Per the germline V gene, CDR1 is MGHRA and CDR2 is YSYEKL. The CDR3 contains 14 residues. J lost 4 bases, V lost 3 bases, and 4 bases had no gene match. CDR3 bases: TGCGCCAGCAGCCACGAGACAGGGGCCTATGGCTACACCTTC. Translated, it gives CASSHETGAYGYTF.

This clone was counted a single time. V gene TRBV19 combines with J gene TRBJ2-2, with 12 bases that match TRBD2. Germline V lookup: CDR1 LNHDA, CDR2 SQIVND (reference sequence). V lost 2 bases and J lost 5; bases outside the gene matches: 9. This CDR3 contains 18 residues. CDR3 in DNA: TGTGCCAGTAGTATACCCACTAGCGGGAGGATGGTGACCGGGGAGCTGTTTTTT. This gives the protein CASSIPTSGRMVTGELFF. The variable domain in full, completed from reference TRBV19 and TRBJ2-2, reads DGGITQSPKYLFRKEGQNVTLSCEQNLNHDAMYWYRQDPGQGLRLIYYSQIVNDFQKGDIAEGYSVSREKKESFPLTVTSAQKNPTAFYLCASSIPTSGRMVTGELFFGEGSRLTVL.

The V gene is TRBV25-1, the J gene TRBJ1-2; the D gene is possibly TRBD1 (5 bases). This CDR3 contains 12 residues. The germline gives CDR1 MGHDK, CDR2 SYGVNS. With 4 bases removed from V and 4 bases from J, the gap between germline ends came to 7 bases. DNA of the CDR3: TGTGCCAGCAGTGGGGGGACCTATGGCTACACCTTC. As protein: CASSGGTYGYTF.

The chain couples TRBV5-1 to TRBJ2-2; D ambiguous. The germline V and J ends were trimmed by 7 bases and 0 bases, with 13 bases remaining between them. The CDR3 covers 15 residues. The V gene's germline CDR1 is SGHRS and CDR2 YFSETQ. CDR3 sequence (DNA): TGCGCCAGCCATACCGGGCCCCCGAACACCGGGGAGCTGTTTTTT. It yields the protein CASHTGPPNTGELFF.